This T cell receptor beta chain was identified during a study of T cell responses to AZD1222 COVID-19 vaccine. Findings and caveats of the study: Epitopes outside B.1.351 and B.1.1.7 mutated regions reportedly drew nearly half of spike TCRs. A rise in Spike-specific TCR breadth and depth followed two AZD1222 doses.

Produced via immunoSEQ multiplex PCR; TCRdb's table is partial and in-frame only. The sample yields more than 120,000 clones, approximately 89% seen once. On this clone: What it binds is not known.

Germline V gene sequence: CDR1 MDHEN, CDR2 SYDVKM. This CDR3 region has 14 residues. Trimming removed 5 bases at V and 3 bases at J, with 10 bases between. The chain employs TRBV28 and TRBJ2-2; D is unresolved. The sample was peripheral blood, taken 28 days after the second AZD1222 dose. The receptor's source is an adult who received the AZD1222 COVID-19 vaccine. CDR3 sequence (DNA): TGTGCCAGCAGTCAAAGGACCGACACCGGGGAGCTGTTTTTT. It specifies CASSQRTDTGELFF.